The T cell receptor beta chain described here comes from a study of cytomegalovirus exposure and HLA in healthy donors. Study findings and constraints: Reported performance of the classifier showed diagnosis of cytomegalovirus status with high specificity and sensitivity.

In germline, CDR1 is SGHTA, CDR2 FQGTGA. The CDR3 has 15 amino acids. Trimming stripped 0 bases from V and 4 bases from J, with 10 bases between. For this clone: Its antigen is undetermined.

PCR employed 60 Vbeta and 13 Jbeta primers. Generated by immunoSEQ multiplex PCR, the TCRdb table keeps only in-frame clones and is missing some. The sample includes over 150,000 clones, approximately 72% of them seen just once. The receptor's source is a man between 50 and 59 years old in good health and CMV-seronegative. This sequence joins TRBV7-3 and TRBJ2-1, with D perhaps matching TRBD2 (5 bases). The sample consisted of PBMCs. The CDR3 DNA reads TGTGCCAGCAGCTTAACGGGAGACGGGTACAATGAGCAGTTCTTC. Encoded protein: CASSLTGDGYNEQFF.